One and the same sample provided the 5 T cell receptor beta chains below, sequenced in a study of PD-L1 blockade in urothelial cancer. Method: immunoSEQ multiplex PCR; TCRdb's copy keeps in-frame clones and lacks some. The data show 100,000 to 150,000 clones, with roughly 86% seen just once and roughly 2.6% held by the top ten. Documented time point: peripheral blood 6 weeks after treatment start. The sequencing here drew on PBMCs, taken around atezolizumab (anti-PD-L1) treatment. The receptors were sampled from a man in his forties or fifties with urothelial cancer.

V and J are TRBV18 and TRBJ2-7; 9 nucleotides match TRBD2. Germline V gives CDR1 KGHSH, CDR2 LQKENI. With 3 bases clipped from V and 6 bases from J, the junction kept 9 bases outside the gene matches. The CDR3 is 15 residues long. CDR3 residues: CASSPTTSGPSEQYF. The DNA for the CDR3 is TGTGCCAGCTCACCGACGACTAGCGGCCCTTCCGAGCAGTACTTC.

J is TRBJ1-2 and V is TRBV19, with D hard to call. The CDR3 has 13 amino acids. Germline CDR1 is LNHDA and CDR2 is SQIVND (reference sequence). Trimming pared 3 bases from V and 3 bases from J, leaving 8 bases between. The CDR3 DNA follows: TGTGCCAGTAGTATTTCCGTAGACTATGGCTACACCTTC. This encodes CASSISVDYGYTF.

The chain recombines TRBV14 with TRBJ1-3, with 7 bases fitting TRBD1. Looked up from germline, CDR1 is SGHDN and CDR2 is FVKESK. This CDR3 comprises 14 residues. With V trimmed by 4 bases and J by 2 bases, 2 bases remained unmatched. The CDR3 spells CASSPGTAGNTIYF. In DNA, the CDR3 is TGTGCCAGCAGCCCCGGGACAGCTGGAAACACCATATATTTT.

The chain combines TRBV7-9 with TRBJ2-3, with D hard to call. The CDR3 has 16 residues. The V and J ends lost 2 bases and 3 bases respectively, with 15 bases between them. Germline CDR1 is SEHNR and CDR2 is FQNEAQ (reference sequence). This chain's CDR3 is CASSLYGSDLTDTQYF. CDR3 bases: TGTGCCAGCAGCTTATATGGTTCAGACTTGACAGATACGCAGTATTTT.

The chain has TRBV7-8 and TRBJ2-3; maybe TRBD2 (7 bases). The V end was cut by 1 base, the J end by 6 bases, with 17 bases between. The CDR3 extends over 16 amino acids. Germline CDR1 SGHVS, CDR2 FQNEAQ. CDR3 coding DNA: TGTGCCAGCAGCTTAGTTGGGAATCGGGGGGCGGATACGCAGTATTTT. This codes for CASSLVGNRGADTQYF.